These 19 T cell receptor beta chains share one sample of origin, sequenced in a study of blood T cell repertoires in COVID-19 (dated by TCRdb to 2020 to 2021). The library was built by means of the immunoSEQ multiplex PCR assay. In its TCRdb copy, this immuneACCESS table keeps in-frame sequences only and misses some clones. Where compared with another copy, unresolved V genes explain less than half of these, and the others have no known cause. The sample has under 150,000 clones on record, around nine tenths of them singletons. The ten largest clones add up to roughly 4% of the sample. Sequencing was carried out using peripheral blood. Receptors were obtained from a woman in her forties with acute or convalescent COVID-19.

The V gene is TRBV11-3, the J gene TRBJ1-1, with D possibly TRBD1 on 5 matching bases. Germline loops: CDR1 SGHNT, CDR2 YENEEA. Trimming shortened V by 2 bases and J by 2 bases, and 9 bases separated the two germline ends. The CDR3 consists of 14 residues. The CDR3 DNA reads as TGTGCCAGCAGCTTAAGCGGGGGAAACACTGAAGCTTTCTTT. Translation: CASSLSGGNTEAFF.

This chain uses TRBV24-1 with TRBJ2-3; 9 positions agree with TRBD2. Looked up from germline, CDR1 is KGHDR and CDR2 is SFDVKD. V shed 0 bases, J shed 6 bases, and the junction held 6 bases outside the gene matches. There are 16 residues in the CDR3. The CDR3 reads CATSDLAPGLADTQYF. CDR3 DNA: TGTGCCACCAGTGATTTGGCCCCGGGACTAGCTGATACGCAGTATTTT.

This clone was detected once. This sequence joins TRBV11-2 and TRBJ2-2; 8 bases are a match to TRBD2. The CDR3 sequence is 17 residues long. Germline CDR1 is SGHAT and CDR2 is FQNNGV. V trimming: 6 bases; J trimming: 10 bases; junction bases outside the gene matches: 19. CDR3 bases: TGTGCCAGCAGGGGGTTGGTCTTCAGCGGGGGTCTACCGGAGCTGTTTTTT. It translates to CASRGLVFSGGLPELFF.

The chain links TRBV9 to TRBJ2-1, with D perhaps matching TRBD1 (6 bases). This CDR3 is 16 amino acids long. Germline V CDR1 and CDR2: SGDLS, YYNGEE. V lost 0 bases to trimming and J lost 5 bases, with 15 bases between them. CDR3 in amino acids: CASSVAPDRMDNEQFF. CDR3 sequence (DNA): TGTGCCAGCAGCGTAGCACCTGACAGGATGGACAATGAGCAGTTCTTC. The whole variable domain, remainder taken from reference TRBV9 and TRBJ2-1, is DSGVTQTPKHLITATGQRVTLRCSPRSGDLSVYWYQQSLDQGLQFLIQYYNGEERAKGNILERFSAQQFPDLHSELNLSSLELGDSALYFCASSVAPDRMDNEQFFGPGTRLTVL.

The genes are TRBV14 and TRBJ1-2; perhaps TRBD1 as D (5 bases). V lost 4 bases and J 4 bases, leaving 16 bases between the germline ends. The CDR3 is 15 amino acids. CDR1 SGHDN and CDR2 FVKESK come from the germline V gene. The CDR3 region has the DNA TGTGCCAGCAGCCCAGGGTGGGAGGCACCCTATGGCTACACCTTC. This gives the protein CASSPGWEAPYGYTF.

V is TRBV7-3 and J is TRBJ1-6; the D gene is possibly TRBD1 (6 bases). V lost 5 bases to trimming and J lost 10 bases, with 12 bases between them. Germline V gene lookup returns CDR1 SGHTA and CDR2 FQGTGA. This CDR3 spans 13 amino acids. CDR3 sequence reads: CASSEYRDSPLHF. CDR3 bases: TGTGCCAGCAGCGAATACAGGGACTCACCCCTCCACTTT.

This clone was seen only a few times. This chain joins TRBV2 and TRBJ2-1, with 14 bases matching TRBD2. The CDR3 loop spans 17 amino acids. Trimming cost V 0 bases and J 9 bases; bases outside gene matches: 7. The germline V gene encodes CDR1 SNHLY and CDR2 FYNNEI. CDR3 residues: CASSEASTSGGASEQFF. DNA of the CDR3: TGTGCCAGCAGTGAAGCTTCGACTAGCGGGGGGGCTAGTGAGCAGTTCTTC.

J is TRBJ2-5 and V is TRBV7-2; TRBD2 matches at 11 bases. The junction had 8 bases not matched to a gene; V was cut back by 6 bases and J by 5 bases. Germline V lookup: CDR1 SGHTA, CDR2 FQGNSA. The CDR3 is 15 amino acids. CDR3 sequence reads: CASREASGRWETQYF. The CDR3 bases are TGTGCCAGCAGAGAGGCTAGCGGGAGGTGGGAGACCCAGTACTTC.

This chain joins TRBV7-9 and TRBJ2-2; D gene unclear. Trimming pared 3 bases from V and 3 bases from J, leaving 11 bases between. Germline loops: CDR1 SEHNR, CDR2 FQNEAQ (reference sequence). The CDR3 consists of 15 residues. Written as DNA, the CDR3 is TGTGCCAGCAGCTTCGCGCCCCCGGACACCGGGGAGCTGTTTTTT. Residues: CASSFAPPDTGELFF.

DNA for the CDR3: TGTGCCAGCAGCCCCAGGGGGCGGGATTCACCCCTCCACTTT. Its translation: CASSPRGRDSPLHF. J is TRBJ1-6 and V is TRBV5-6; 8 nucleotides line up with TRBD1. CDR3 size: 14 residues. CDR1 and CDR2 from the germline V gene are SGHDT and YYEEEE. Losses at the gene ends were 4 bases for V and 8 bases for J; bases not matched to a gene: 5.

The V gene is TRBV7-9, the J gene TRBJ2-3; D perhaps matches TRBD2 (6 bases). Looked up from germline, CDR1 is SEHNR and CDR2 is FQNEAQ (reference sequence). The germline V and J ends were trimmed by 2 bases and 2 bases, with 11 bases remaining between them. The CDR3 runs 15 residues. In DNA form, the CDR3 reads TGTGCCAGCAGCTTAACGGCGGGGAACACAGATACGCAGTATTTT. This translates into CASSLTAGNTDTQYF.

The chain employs TRBV11-2 and TRBJ2-1; weak D call: TRBD1 (6 bases). Germline V lookup: CDR1 SGHAT, CDR2 FQNNGV. The length of the CDR3 is 12 residues. V was trimmed by 8 bases and J by 3 bases, leaving 8 bases between them. The CDR3 here is CASGGDYNEQFF. The CDR3 nucleotides read TGTGCCAGCGGGGGCGACTACAATGAGCAGTTCTTC.

This sequence joins TRBV9 and TRBJ2-7; a possible D gene is TRBD1 (6 bases). This CDR3 comprises 14 residues. Germline V gene lookup returns CDR1 SGDLS and CDR2 YYNGEE. V was pared by 3 bases and J by 5 bases, with 15 bases between. The CDR3 region has the DNA TGTGCCAGCAGCGGACAGGTGGGTAACAACGAGCAGTACTTC. Its translation is CASSGQVGNNEQYF.

The chain combines TRBV5-1 with TRBJ1-5; D gene unclear. From germline, CDR1 is SGHRS and CDR2 YFSETQ. The germline V and J ends were trimmed by 1 base and 5 bases, with 7 bases remaining between them. CDR3 length: 13 amino acids. The CDR3 is CASSLSPDQPQHF. The DNA of the CDR3 is TGCGCCAGCAGCTTGAGTCCGGATCAGCCCCAGCATTTT. Full variable domain (missing parts from reference TRBV5-1 and TRBJ1-5): KAGVTQTPRYLIKTRGQQVTLSCSPISGHRSVSWYQQTPGQGLQFLFEYFSETQRNKGNFPGRFSGRQFSNSRSEMNVSTLELGDSALYLCASSLSPDQPQHFGDGTRLSIL.

The rearrangement joins TRBV30 to TRBJ2-7; 8 bases match TRBD1. This CDR3 region has 15 residues. Unmatched junction bases numbered 6, after V lost 0 bases and J lost 2 bases. CDR1 and CDR2 (germline): GTSNPN, SVGIG (reference sequence). CDR3 loop: CAWSVLQGGTYEQYF. CDR3 DNA: TGTGCCTGGAGTGTACTACAGGGGGGAACCTACGAGCAGTACTTC.

This rearrangement joins TRBV7-3 to TRBJ2-1; tentatively, D is TRBD2 (5 bases). The CDR3 has 12 amino acids. The V gene lost 5 bases and the J gene lost 7 bases, with 9 bases spanning the gap. The germline CDR1 and CDR2 sequences are SGHTA and FQGTGA. CDR3 sequence (DNA): TGTGCCAGCAGCCCCGAGGGTAATGAGCAGTTCTTC. Translation: CASSPEGNEQFF.

V gene TRBV5-6 combines with J gene TRBJ2-7; 9 bases fit TRBD2. CDR1 is SGHDT, CDR2 YYEEEE, per germline. The CDR3 length is 15 residues. The J segment lost 4 bases and the V segment lost 3 bases, leaving 8 bases of the junction unmatched. CDR3 amino acids: CASSWRAGGPYEQYF. DNA of the CDR3: TGTGCCAGCAGCTGGAGGGCGGGAGGGCCTTACGAGCAGTACTTC.

This chain links TRBV5-1 with TRBJ1-1, with TRBD1 matching over 8 bases. The CDR3 totals 15 residues. J was trimmed by 6 bases and V by 0 bases; bases with no gene match: 7. Germline CDR1 is SGHRS and CDR2 is YFSETQ. The CDR3 sequence is CASSLGDRRGAEAFF. Here the CDR3 DNA reads TGCGCCAGCAGCTTGGGGGACAGGAGGGGCGCTGAAGCTTTCTTT.

J is TRBJ2-1 and V is TRBV5-1, with 11 positions matching TRBD2. V shed 4 bases, J shed 6 bases, and the junction held 6 bases outside the gene matches. Germline V gene sequence: CDR1 SGHRS, CDR2 YFSETQ. The CDR3 has 15 residues. The CDR3: CASSRTGTSGNEQFF. The CDR3 DNA reads as TGCGCCAGCAGCAGAACCGGGACTAGCGGCAATGAGCAGTTCTTC.